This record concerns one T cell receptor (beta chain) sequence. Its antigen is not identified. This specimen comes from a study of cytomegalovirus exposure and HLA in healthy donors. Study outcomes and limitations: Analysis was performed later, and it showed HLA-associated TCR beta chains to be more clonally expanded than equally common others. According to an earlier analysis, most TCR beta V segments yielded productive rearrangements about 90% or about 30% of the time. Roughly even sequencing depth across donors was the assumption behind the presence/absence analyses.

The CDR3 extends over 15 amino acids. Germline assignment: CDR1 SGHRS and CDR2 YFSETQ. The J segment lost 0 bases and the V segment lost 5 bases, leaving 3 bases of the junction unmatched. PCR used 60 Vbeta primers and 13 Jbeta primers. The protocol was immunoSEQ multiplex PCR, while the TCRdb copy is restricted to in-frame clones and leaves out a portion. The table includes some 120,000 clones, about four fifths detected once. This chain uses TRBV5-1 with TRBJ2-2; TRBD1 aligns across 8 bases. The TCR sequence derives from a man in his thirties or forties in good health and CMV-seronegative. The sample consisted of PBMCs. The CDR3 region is CASSWDRTNTGELFF. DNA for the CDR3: TGCGCCAGCAGTTGGGACAGGACGAACACCGGGGAGCTGTTTTTT.